This T cell receptor (delta chain) was identified during a study of γδ T cells in repeated Plasmodium falciparum infection. There are many counts of this clone. In germline, CDR1 is TSESDYY, CDR2 QEAYKQQN. This CDR3 comprises 23 residues. TRG and TRD sequences were obtained from every sorted gammadelta sample. With CATT, TCRdb re-called clones from the multiplex PCR reads. Among 75,000 to 100,000 delta-chain clones listed, over 1.1% were seen once. Bulk repertoires came from Vgamma9/Vdelta2+ or Vdelta2-negative gammadelta T cells flow-sorted from PBMC. The specimen was gamma-delta T cells from blood. V gene TRAV38-2/DV8 was called; the J gene was not; the DNA was not used to check the table's D call, TRDD3. The clonotype comes from a pool of human donors (malaria-infected and uninfected, not separated). CDR3 coding DNA: TGTGCTTATAGGAGCGCGTTCATCTCCTGGGGGATGCTCGCCCCCCCTTACACCGATAAACTCACCTTT. Amino acids: CAYRSAFISWGMLAPPYTDKLTF.